This T cell receptor (beta chain) was sequenced during a study of blood T cells in healthy people across ages. General study results and limits: Older age went with lower TCR beta diversity per million T cells, in a roughly linear way.

This clonotype was detected a few times. What it binds is not known. The CDR3 is 15 residues long. The germline gives CDR1 LNHNV, CDR2 YYDKDF (reference sequence). V dropped 0 bases and J dropped 2 bases, with 11 bases sitting between them. The second PCR ran roughly 6 to 11 cycles with a sample-barcoded 5' primer and J-beta primers. All cDNA molecules were each tagged by a template-switch adaptor with 12 random nucleotides. TCRdb called the 5' RACE reads again in MiXCR, with one record for every CDR3 protein. The sample shows around 2 million distinct CDR3 sequences, about two fifths of them seen only once.

This chain links TRBV15 with TRBJ2-7; D is unclear. Sequenced input: blood. This receptor was obtained from a human donor in good health. The CDR3 nucleotides read TGTGCCACCAGCAGAGATCGGTACACAACCTACGAGCAGTACTTC. Its protein is CATSRDRYTTYEQYF.